This entry describes one T cell receptor (beta chain). The antigen is unknown. This sample is drawn from a study of OX40 agonist ivuxolimab in advanced cancers. Sequenced by immunoSEQ multiplex PCR; TCRdb stores in-frame clones only, minus some. Of some 81,000 clones in the sample, approximately 82% were seen once. The CDR3 length is 17 residues. Germline values: CDR1 SGHVS, CDR2 FQNEAQ. V shed 2 bases and J 3 bases; nucleotides not matched to a gene: 7. Study-wide findings and caveats: In general, CD8+ T cells held more expanded clones than CD4+ did, on average.

V usage is TRBV7-8 and J usage is TRBJ2-4, with 10 bases fitting TRBD1. The sample in question was CD4+ or CD8+ T cells sorted from blood, obtained in a trial of the OX40 agonist ivuxolimab. This sequence originates from an adult with an advanced solid tumor such as melanoma, head and neck, liver or kidney cancer. The CDR3 region is CASSLRGTGVDKNIQYF. The DNA for the CDR3 is TGTGCCAGCAGCTTAAGGGGGACAGGGGTCGACAAAAACATTCAGTACTTC.